The 22 T cell receptor beta chains below all came from one sample that was sequenced in a study of sequential checkpoint blockade in melanoma. Stated treatment: randomized to nivolumab then ipilimumab (arm A) or the reverse (arm B). The table came from immunoSEQ multiplex PCR; TCRdb's copy has only in-frame clones and leaves some out. The sample shows roughly 12,000 clones, under 80% of them seen only once. The sequencing used CD8+ T cells sorted from blood (inferred from file names), collected from a patient given nivolumab and ipilimumab in sequence. Receptor source: a human donor with melanoma.

This clone was seen a handful of times. This chain uses TRBV29-1 with TRBJ2-3; TRBD2 agrees at 14 bases. Germline V gene lookup returns CDR1 SQVTM and CDR2 ANQGSEA. This CDR3 is built from 16 residues. The V gene end was trimmed by 0 bases and the J gene end by 6 bases; junction bases not matched to a gene: 5. Here the CDR3 reads CSVEDLGLAGEDTQYF. DNA for the CDR3: TGCAGCGTTGAAGATCTGGGACTAGCGGGGGAGGATACGCAGTATTTT.

This clone was seen only a few times. The gene calls are TRBV11-3 and TRBJ2-5; 9 nucleotides agree with TRBD1. J lost 5 bases, V lost 8 bases, and 15 bases had no gene match. Germline-derived CDR1 and CDR2 are SGHNT and YENEEA. The CDR3 has 16 residues. The CDR3 here is CASPTEFGTGFETQYF. The CDR3 DNA reads TGTGCCAGCCCGACCGAATTCGGGACAGGGTTTGAGACCCAGTACTTC.

This clone occurred a few times. The V call is TRBV2, the J call TRBJ2-7; 11 positions agree with TRBD2. The V and J ends lost 5 bases and 0 bases, in that order; junction bases with no gene match: 3. This CDR3 spans 15 amino acids. Germline-derived CDR1 and CDR2 are SNHLY and FYNNEI. The CDR3 protein is CASSLLAGDSYEQYF. CDR3 in DNA: TGTGCCAGCAGTTTACTAGCGGGAGACTCCTACGAGCAGTACTTC.

This clone was counted between two and nine times. CDR3 nucleotide sequence: TGTGCCATCGGGACAGGGAGCTCCTACGAGCAGTACTTC. Translation gives CAIGTGSSYEQYF. V usage is TRBV6-1 and J usage is TRBJ2-7, with TRBD1 identical over 9 bases. CDR1 MNHNS and CDR2 SASEGT come from the germline V gene. CDR3 length equals 13 residues. The J segment lost 0 bases and the V segment lost 10 bases, leaving 4 bases of the junction unmatched.

The chain couples TRBV27 to TRBJ1-2, with 7 bases fitting TRBD1. The CDR3 loop spans 14 amino acids. The germline CDR1 and CDR2 sequences are MNHEY and SMNVEV (reference sequence). The V and J ends lost 6 bases and 2 bases, in that order; junction bases with no gene match: 6. This chain's CDR3 is CASRSTGRNYGYTF. CDR3 coding DNA: TGTGCCAGCAGGTCGACAGGGAGGAACTATGGCTACACCTTC.

This clone appeared a single time. The chain employs TRBV19 and TRBJ2-4, with 10 bases matching TRBD2. J was trimmed by 8 bases and V by 9 bases; bases with no gene match: 10. CDR3 length: 14 amino acids. Germline CDR1 is LNHDA and CDR2 is SQIVND (reference sequence). As DNA, the CDR3 is TGTGCCAGCACGCCCGGTAGCGGGGGGCACATTCAGTACTTC. It translates to CASTPGSGGHIQYF.

This chain links TRBV28 with TRBJ2-7; TRBD2 aligns across 8 bases. The J segment lost 1 base and the V segment lost 5 bases, leaving 7 bases of the junction unmatched. The CDR3 is 15 residues long. The germline V gene encodes CDR1 MDHEN and CDR2 SYDVKM. The CDR3 region is CASSPVAGSSYEQYF. In DNA form, the CDR3 reads TGTGCCAGCAGTCCCGTAGCGGGGAGTTCCTACGAGCAGTACTTC. Supplemented by reference TRBV28 and TRBJ2-7, the full variable domain reads DVKVTQSSRYLVKRTGEKVFLECVQDMDHENMFWYRQDPGLGLRLIYFSYDVKMKEKGDIPEGYSVSREKKERFSLILESASTNQTSMYLCASSPVAGSSYEQYFGPGTRLTVT.

CDR3 bases: TGTGCCAGCAGCTTAGGTTCGGGGTCGGACACTGAAGCTTTCTTT. It codes for CASSLGSGSDTEAFF. The V and J genes are TRBV11-2 and TRBJ1-1; D is undetermined. Germline assignment: CDR1 SGHAT and CDR2 FQNNGV. V dropped 1 base and J dropped 3 bases, with 12 bases sitting between them. CDR3 length: 15 amino acids. The full variable domain, completed using reference TRBV11-2 and TRBJ1-1, is EAGVAQSPRYKIIEKRQSVAFWCNPISGHATLYWYQQILGQGPKLLIQFQNNGVVDDSQLPKDRFSAERLKGVDSTLKIQPAKLEDSAVYLCASSLGSGSDTEAFFGQGTRLTVV.

The chain links TRBV9 to TRBJ2-5, with 10 bases fitting TRBD1. The J call may not be correct, given that the DNA end is closer to TRBJ2-7. This CDR3 spans 15 amino acids. The germline gives CDR1 SGDLS, CDR2 YYNGEE. CDR3: CASSTRDRGAYEQYF. DNA for the CDR3: TGTGCCAGCAGCACACGGGACAGGGGCGCCTACGAGCAGTACTTC.

This clone was seen a few times. The genes are TRBV6-6 and TRBJ1-3; D may be TRBD1 (5 bases). This CDR3 comprises 14 residues. In germline, CDR1 is MNHNY, CDR2 SVGAGI (reference sequence). Trimming took off 0 bases at V and 3 bases at J, with 6 bases between the two ends. CDR3 sequence reads: CASSYSGGGNTIYF. Written as DNA, the CDR3 is TGTGCCAGCAGTTACTCGGGGGGTGGAAACACCATATATTTT.

This chain links TRBV19 with TRBJ1-6, with 9 bases that match TRBD1. CDR3 length: 15 amino acids. V shed 2 bases, J shed 11 bases, and the junction held 7 bases outside the gene matches. Germline loops: CDR1 LNHDA, CDR2 SQIVND (reference sequence). CDR3 loop: CASSIFGTGKTPLHF. The CDR3 DNA sequence: TGTGCCAGTAGTATATTCGGGACAGGGAAGACACCCCTCCACTTT.

The V gene is TRBV6-6, the J gene TRBJ2-7; D unresolved. V lost 5 bases and J lost 9, with 8 bases in between. The CDR3 contains 10 residues. Germline CDR1 MNHNY, CDR2 SVGAGI (reference sequence). CDR3 residues: CASSVNVQYF. CDR3 nucleotides: TGTGCCAGCAGTGTAAATGTGCAGTACTTC.

This clone was observed a few times. In DNA form, the CDR3 reads TGTGCCAGTAGTCCAGGGGGCTATGAAAAACTGTTTTTT. It translates to CASSPGGYEKLFF. V gene TRBV19 combines with J gene TRBJ1-4; TRBD1 aligns across 8 bases. Losses at the gene ends were 5 bases for V and 6 bases for J; bases not matched to a gene: 2. The CDR3 runs 13 residues. Germline CDR1 and CDR2: LNHDA and SQIVND (reference sequence).

This clone appeared a few times. The chain uses TRBV7-6 and TRBJ1-1; 8 bases agree with TRBD1. The CDR3 consists of 15 residues. CDR1 and CDR2 from the germline V gene are SGHVS and FNYEAQ. Trimming removed 5 bases from V and 3 bases from J; junction bases left unmatched: 8. CDR3: CASSKGLGQDTEAFF. In nucleotides, the CDR3 is TGTGCCAGCAGCAAAGGACTGGGACAGGACACTGAAGCTTTCTTT.

This clone was picked up one time. The chain carries TRBV9 and TRBJ2-1; 9 nucleotides agree with TRBD2. Germline V gene lookup returns CDR1 SGDLS and CDR2 YYNGEE. CDR3 size: 17 residues. The trim removed 4 bases at V and 8 bases at J, leaving 16 bases unmatched. Here the CDR3 DNA reads TGTGCCAGCAGCCCACGACTAGCGGCCACCTTAGGGGATGAGCAGTTCTTC. Translated: CASSPRLAATLGDEQFF.

V usage is TRBV11-3 and J usage is TRBJ2-7, with 7 bases fitting TRBD1. This CDR3 comprises 14 residues. Trimming took 5 bases from V and 5 from J; bases not matched to a gene: 9. The V gene's germline CDR1 is SGHNT and CDR2 YENEEA. The CDR3 is CASSERQGVHEQYF. In nucleotides, the CDR3 is TGTGCCAGCAGCGAGAGACAGGGTGTCCACGAGCAGTACTTC. Full variable domain (missing parts from reference TRBV11-3 and TRBJ2-7): EAGVVQSPRYKIIEKKQPVAFWCNPISGHNTLYWYLQNLGQGPELLIRYENEEAVDDSQLPKDRFSAERLKGVDSTLKIQPAELGDSAVYLCASSERQGVHEQYFGPGTRLTVT.

This chain connects TRBV28 to TRBJ2-2; 8 nucleotides agree with TRBD1. CDR1 is MDHEN and CDR2 is SYDVKM in the germline V gene. This CDR3 comprises 17 residues. V was pared by 6 bases and J by 5 bases, with 14 bases of the junction left unmatched. CDR3 nucleotides: TGTGCCAGCAGCCGCCCAGAGACAGGGGAGATTACCGGGGAGCTGTTTTTT. Residues: CASSRPETGEITGELFF.

The table lists this clone with a few counts. The V and J genes are TRBV19 and TRBJ2-2; the match to TRBD2 covers 10 bases. The length of the CDR3 is 14 residues. Germline CDR1 is LNHDA and CDR2 is SQIVND (reference sequence). CDR3 coding DNA: TGTGCGAGCACTAGCGGGGCTAACACCGGGGAGCTGTTTTTT. This translates into CASTSGANTGELFF. Looking up the rest from reference TRBV19 and TRBJ2-2 gives the full variable domain: DGGITQSPKYLFRKEGQNVTLSCEQNLNHDAMYWYRQDPGQGLRLIYYSQIVNDFQKGDIAEGYSVSREKKESFPLTVTSAQKNPTAFYLCASTSGANTGELFFGEGSRLTVL.

This clone is medium-sized (0.01 to 0.1%) by share. CDR3 DNA sequence: TGTGCCAGCAGTTACTCTGGGGCGGCGCGCGAGCAGTACTTC. Protein sequence: CASSYSGAAREQYF. The genes are TRBV6-5 and TRBJ2-7, with D possibly matching TRBD1 (5 bases). Trimming shortened V by 0 bases and J by 6 bases, and 12 bases separated the two germline ends. The CDR3 runs to 14 residues. Germline-derived CDR1 and CDR2 are MNHEY and SVGAGI.

This clone was seen a handful of times. The CDR3 DNA sequence: TGTGCCAGCAGCGGACTTCGGACTAGCGGACCCTACAATGAGCAGTTCTTC. It is translated as CASSGLRTSGPYNEQFF. J is TRBJ2-1 and V is TRBV11-2, with 10 bases aligning to TRBD2. The CDR3 has 17 residues. V lost 5 bases and J lost 2; bases outside the gene matches: 9. Germline CDR1 reads SGHAT; CDR2 reads FQNNGV. The variable domain in full, with the rest retrieved from reference TRBV11-2 and TRBJ2-1, is EAGVAQSPRYKIIEKRQSVAFWCNPISGHATLYWYQQILGQGPKLLIQFQNNGVVDDSQLPKDRFSAERLKGVDSTLKIQPAKLEDSAVYLCASSGLRTSGPYNEQFFGPGTRLTVL.

V usage is TRBV28 and J usage is TRBJ1-1, with 8 bases matching TRBD1. Germline trimming cut 1 base from V and 2 bases from J; bases unmatched to any gene: 3. Germline CDR1 MDHEN, CDR2 SYDVKM. The CDR3 length is 15 residues. The CDR3 nucleotides are TGTGCCAGCAGTTTATATCAGGGGGCTAACACTGAAGCTTTCTTT. This sequence encodes CASSLYQGANTEAFF.

This clone was found once. The rearrangement links TRBV6-1 to TRBJ2-7, with TRBD2 as a possible D gene (6 bases). Germline CDR1 reads MNHNS; CDR2 reads SASEGT. The CDR3 is 14 amino acids. Trimming stripped 8 bases from V and 2 bases from J, with 16 bases between. The CDR3 nucleotides are TGTGCCAGCTCTTGGAGGGACGGAGCCTACGAGCAGTACTTC. Protein product: CASSWRDGAYEQYF.